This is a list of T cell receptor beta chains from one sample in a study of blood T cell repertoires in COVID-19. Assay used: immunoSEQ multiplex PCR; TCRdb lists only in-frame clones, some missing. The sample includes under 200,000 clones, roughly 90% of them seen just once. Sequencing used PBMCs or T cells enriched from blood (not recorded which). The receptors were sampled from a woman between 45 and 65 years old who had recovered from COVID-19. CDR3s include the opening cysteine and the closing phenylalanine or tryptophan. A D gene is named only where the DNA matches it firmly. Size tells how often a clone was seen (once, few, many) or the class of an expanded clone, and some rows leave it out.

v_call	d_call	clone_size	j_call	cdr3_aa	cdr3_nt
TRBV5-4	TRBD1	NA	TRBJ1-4	CASSQDRGNEKLFF	TGTGCCAGCAGCCAGGACAGGGGGAATGAAAAACTGTTTTTT
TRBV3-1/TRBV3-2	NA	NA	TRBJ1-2	CASSPADGLMGGYTF	TGTGCCAGCAGCCCTGCGGACGGACTCATGGGTGGCTACACCTTC
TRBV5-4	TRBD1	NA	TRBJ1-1	CASSLGRTGGTEAFF	TGTGCCAGCAGCTTGGGTAGGACAGGGGGCACTGAAGCTTTCTTT
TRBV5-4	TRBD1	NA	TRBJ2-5	CASSSPGQLQETQYF	TGTGCCAGCAGCTCTCCGGGACAGTTACAAGAGACCCAGTACTTC
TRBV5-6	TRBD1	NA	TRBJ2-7	CASSRVRDRRSSYEQYF	TGTGCCAGCAGCCGGGTCCGGGACAGGCGGTCTTCCTACGAGCAGTACTTC
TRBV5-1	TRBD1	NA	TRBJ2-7	CASSLAGARGQGSFPSYEQYF	TGCGCCAGCAGCTTGGCCGGCGCTCGGGGACAGGGATCCTTTCCCTCCTACGAGCAGTACTTC
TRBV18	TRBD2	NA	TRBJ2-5	CASSPPSGGPGETQYF	TGTGCCAGCTCACCACCGTCGGGGGGGCCTGGGGAGACCCAGTACTTC
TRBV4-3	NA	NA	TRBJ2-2	CASSPGTLNTGELFF	TGCGCCAGCAGTCCAGGGACACTTAACACCGGGGAGCTGTTTTTT
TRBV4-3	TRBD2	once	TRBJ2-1	CASSRLGAGGLNEQFF	TGCGCCAGCAGCCGTTTGGGGGCGGGGGGACTCAATGAGCAGTTCTTC
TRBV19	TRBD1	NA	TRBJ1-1	CASSIRDRGPKNTEAFF	TGTGCCAGTAGTATCCGGGACAGGGGCCCAAAGAACACTGAAGCTTTCTTT
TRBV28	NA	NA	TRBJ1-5	CASSSGISSNQPQHF	TGTGCCAGCAGTTCCGGGATTTCTAGCAATCAGCCCCAGCATTTT
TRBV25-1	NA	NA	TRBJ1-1	CASSAWGGPTEAFF	TGTGCCAGCAGCGCCTGGGGGGGTCCCACTGAAGCTTTCTTT
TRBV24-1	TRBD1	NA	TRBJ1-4	CATSDGDREGEKLFF	TGTGCCACCAGTGATGGGGACAGGGAGGGTGAAAAACTGTTTTTT
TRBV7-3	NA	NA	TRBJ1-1	CASSAMQGKIPTEAFF	TGTGCCAGCAGCGCTATGCAGGGTAAAATTCCGACTGAAGCTTTCTTT
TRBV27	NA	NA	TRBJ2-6	CASSLQSSGANVLTF	TGTGCCAGCAGTTTACAGTCCTCTGGGGCCAACGTCCTGACTTTC
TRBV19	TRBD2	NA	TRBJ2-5	CASSILSKAGGRYQETQYF	TGTGCCAGTAGTATACTCTCAAAAGCGGGGGGAAGGTACCAAGAGACCCAGTACTTC
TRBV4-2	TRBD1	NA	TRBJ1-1	CASSPRPGQGWGTEAFF	TGTGCCAGCAGCCCACGACCGGGACAGGGTTGGGGTACTGAAGCTTTCTTT
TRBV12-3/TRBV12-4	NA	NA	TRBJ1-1	CASSVQLNTEAFF	TGTGCCAGCAGTGTACAGCTGAACACTGAAGCTTTCTTT
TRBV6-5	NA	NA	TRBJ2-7	CASSYSVVDRQYF	TGTGCCAGCAGTTACTCTGTCGTGGACAGGCAGTACTTC
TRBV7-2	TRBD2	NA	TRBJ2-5	CASSGGLAGEETQYF	TGTGCCAGCAGCGGAGGACTAGCGGGGGAAGAGACCCAGTACTTC
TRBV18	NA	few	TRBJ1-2	CASSPESFLYGYTF	TGTGCCAGCTCACCCGAGAGCTTTCTCTATGGCTACACCTTC
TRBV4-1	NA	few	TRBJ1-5	CASSQVVRGKGQPQHF	TGCGCCAGCAGCCAAGTAGTTAGGGGAAAAGGTCAGCCCCAGCATTTT
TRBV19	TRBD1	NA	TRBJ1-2	CATTPGQGSGGYTF	TGTGCCACCACCCCGGGACAGGGATCTGGTGGCTACACCTTC
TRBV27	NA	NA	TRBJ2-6	CASSFSTAGANVLTF	TGTGCCAGCAGTTTTAGTACCGCTGGGGCCAACGTCCTGACTTTC
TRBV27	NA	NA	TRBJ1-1	CASRKAEGTEAFF	TGTGCCAGCAGGAAGGCGGAGGGCACTGAAGCTTTCTTT